The rows below give T cell receptor beta chains drawn from one sample of a study of cytomegalovirus exposure and HLA in healthy donors. Measured with immunoSEQ multiplex PCR; TCRdb has only the in-frame clones, and not every one. The profile shows 150,000 or so clones, nearly 80% of them singletons. Sequencing used PBMCs. The source is a middle-aged woman in good health and CMV-seronegative. CDR3s include the opening cysteine and the closing phenylalanine or tryptophan. The order of the fields is V gene, clone size, J gene, CDR3 protein. Clone size is stated in some rows and not others, as once, few, many or a class when expanded.

TRBV5-6	NA	TRBJ2-3	CASSFRDTQYF
TRBV11-2	once	TRBJ2-7	CASSLRGSPYEQYF
TRBV29-1	NA	TRBJ2-2	CSVEDLWSGELFF
TRBV20-1	NA	TRBJ1-2	CSASEQPTF
TRBV19	few	TRBJ2-1	CASSIETGWGNEQFF
TRBV11-2	NA	TRBJ2-7	CASSLVGSGNYEQYF
TRBV25-1	NA	TRBJ2-3	CASSDRLAADTQYF
TRBV10-3	NA	TRBJ2-5	CAISESWGGGETQYF
TRBV9	NA	TRBJ2-7	CASSVATGDVYEQYF
TRBV6-5	NA	TRBJ2-3	CASSYGTGGADTQYF
TRBV28	few	TRBJ2-5	CASSLNSQGGLAGGETQYF
TRBV4-2	NA	TRBJ2-3	CASSLLGGIGTDTQYF
TRBV29-1	NA	TRBJ2-7	CSVDVQTGGVAYEQYF
TRBV19	NA	TRBJ1-1	CASSIGREAFF
TRBV4-3	NA	TRBJ2-1	CASSQERAQGVGNEQFF
TRBV2	few	TRBJ2-6	CASVRTGEPSGANVLTF
TRBV6-5	NA	TRBJ2-7	CASSSPGQGAREQYF
TRBV30	NA	TRBJ1-5	CAWSTDRGQPQHF
TRBV12-5	NA	TRBJ2-1	CASGTGLAGVGEQFF
TRBV5-5	few	TRBJ2-1	CASSFGLNEQFF
TRBV5-4	NA	TRBJ2-1	CASSSQGGGYNEQFF
TRBV19	few	TRBJ2-3	CASSMSREDTQYF
TRBV10-3	NA	TRBJ2-1	CAISRDNYNEQFF
TRBV27	once	TRBJ2-3	CASSLTWRRTDTQYF
TRBV28	NA	TRBJ2-7	CASGVGQLHYEQYF
TRBV6-6	NA	TRBJ2-5	CASNPGLVSQTQYF
TRBV10-3	NA	TRBJ1-1	CAISEDRFLTEAFF
TRBV14	once	TRBJ2-5	CASSQGFTVSVQETQYF
TRBV10-3	NA	NA	CAISDTTSGSSLQFF
TRBV29-1	NA	TRBJ2-7	CSARSGGNSYEQYF
TRBV28	NA	TRBJ2-2	CASSLIWTSGTGELFF
TRBV19	few	TRBJ2-2	CASSKQGPGELFF
TRBV28	NA	TRBJ2-4	CASSLLGGIQYF
TRBV27	NA	TRBJ2-3	CASRGGLYTDTQYF
TRBV11-2	few	TRBJ2-7	CASSSLGGVSYEQYF